These T cell receptor beta chains were read from a single sample in a study of blood T cell repertoires in COVID-19. Profiling relied on immunoSEQ multiplex PCR, and the TCRdb table lists in-frame clones only, not all of them. The data contain about 490,000 clones, roughly 85% of them singletons. Sequencing was done on a sample of peripheral blood. The origin of the receptors is a human donor in a cohort sampled during active COVID-19. CDR3s include the opening cysteine and the closing phenylalanine or tryptophan. The D gene is left open where the match is weak. A clone size is listed for some rows: how often the clone was seen (once, few, many), or a class if it is expanded.

d_call: -
v_call: TRBV5-1
clone_size: -
j_call: TRBJ2-5
cdr3_aa: CASSLEPRETQYF
cdr3_nt: TGCGCCAGCAGCTTGGAACCTCGGGAGACCCAGTACTTC

d_call: -
v_call: TRBV20-1
clone_size: -
j_call: TRBJ1-1
cdr3_aa: CSASWRGDTEAFF
cdr3_nt: TGCAGTGCTAGTTGGCGGGGGGACACTGAAGCTTTCTTT

d_call: TRBD1
v_call: TRBV2
clone_size: -
j_call: TRBJ1-5
cdr3_aa: CASKKDRESNQPQHF
cdr3_nt: TGTGCCAGCAAGAAAGACAGGGAGAGCAATCAGCCCCAGCATTTT

d_call: TRBD1
v_call: TRBV7-2
clone_size: many
j_call: TRBJ1-5
cdr3_aa: CASSSRQGSQPQHF
cdr3_nt: TGTGCCAGCAGCTCCCGACAGGGGAGCCAGCCCCAGCATTTT

d_call: -
v_call: TRBV3-1/TRBV3-2
clone_size: once
j_call: TRBJ1-2
cdr3_aa: CASRSFGENYGYTF
cdr3_nt: TGTGCCAGCAGGTCATTTGGGGAGAACTATGGCTACACCTTC

d_call: -
v_call: TRBV11-2
clone_size: -
j_call: TRBJ2-6
cdr3_aa: CASSLVLPGANVLTF
cdr3_nt: TGTGCCAGCAGCTTAGTCCTCCCTGGGGCCAACGTCCTGACTTTC

d_call: -
v_call: TRBV7-2
clone_size: -
j_call: TRBJ1-1
cdr3_aa: CASSLVADSRRVNTEAFF
cdr3_nt: TGTGCCAGCAGCTTAGTGGCAGACAGTAGGAGGGTGAACACTGAAGCTTTCTTT

d_call: -
v_call: TRBV7-9
clone_size: -
j_call: TRBJ2-1
cdr3_aa: CASSLGSVGPYNEQFF
cdr3_nt: TGTGCCAGCAGCTTAGGGAGCGTAGGCCCCTACAATGAGCAGTTCTTC

d_call: TRBD2
v_call: TRBV5-5
clone_size: -
j_call: TRBJ2-1
cdr3_aa: CASSGRLAGVNEQFF
cdr3_nt: TGTGCCAGCAGCGGGAGACTAGCGGGAGTTAATGAGCAGTTCTTC

d_call: TRBD2
v_call: TRBV5-1
clone_size: few
j_call: TRBJ2-1
cdr3_aa: CASSPGTSSYNEQFF
cdr3_nt: TGCGCCAGCAGCCCAGGGACTAGCTCCTACAATGAGCAGTTCTTC

d_call: -
v_call: TRBV6-4
clone_size: -
j_call: TRBJ2-1
cdr3_aa: CASSDSAGNINEQFF
cdr3_nt: TGTGCCAGCAGTGACTCGGCGGGAAACATCAATGAGCAGTTCTTC

d_call: TRBD2
v_call: TRBV6-5
clone_size: -
j_call: TRBJ2-3
cdr3_aa: CASILAGAPDTQYF
cdr3_nt: TGTGCCAGCATCCTAGCGGGAGCACCAGATACGCAGTATTTT

d_call: TRBD1
v_call: TRBV6-5
clone_size: -
j_call: TRBJ1-2
cdr3_aa: CASSYSKQGRDYGYTF
cdr3_nt: TGTGCCAGCAGTTACTCGAAACAGGGGAGAGACTATGGCTACACCTTC

d_call: -
v_call: TRBV6-2/TRBV6-3
clone_size: -
j_call: TRBJ1-2
cdr3_aa: CASSYWGHNGYTF
cdr3_nt: TGTGCCAGCAGTTACTGGGGGCATAATGGCTACACCTTC

d_call: TRBD2
v_call: TRBV7-2
clone_size: -
j_call: TRBJ2-1
cdr3_aa: CASSLGLAVYNEQFF
cdr3_nt: TGTGCCAGCAGCTTAGGACTAGCGGTTTACAATGAGCAGTTCTTC

d_call: -
v_call: TRBV2
clone_size: few
j_call: TRBJ1-3
cdr3_aa: CASRYRSSGNTIYF
cdr3_nt: TGTGCCAGCAGATATCGGAGCTCTGGAAACACCATATATTTT

d_call: -
v_call: TRBV11-2
clone_size: -
j_call: TRBJ2-1
cdr3_aa: CASAPRDNEQFF
cdr3_nt: TGTGCCAGCGCTCCGAGGGACAATGAGCAGTTCTTC

d_call: TRBD1
v_call: TRBV4-2
clone_size: -
j_call: TRBJ2-3
cdr3_aa: CASSRPDRGWVTDTQYF
cdr3_nt: TGTGCCAGCAGCCGACCCGACAGGGGATGGGTCACAGATACGCAGTATTTT

d_call: -
v_call: TRBV14
clone_size: -
j_call: TRBJ2-3
cdr3_aa: CASSRRGNTQYF
cdr3_nt: TGTGCCAGCAGCCGTCGGGGAAATACGCAGTATTTT

d_call: -
v_call: TRBV6-4
clone_size: -
j_call: TRBJ2-7
cdr3_aa: CASSDYTILGPYEQYF
cdr3_nt: TGTGCCAGCAGTGACTATACCATCCTGGGCCCCTACGAGCAGTACTTC

d_call: TRBD1
v_call: TRBV27
clone_size: -
j_call: TRBJ1-5
cdr3_aa: CASSLGRGLEQPQHF
cdr3_nt: TGTGCCAGCAGTTTGGGCAGGGGGCTTGAACAGCCCCAGCATTTT

d_call: TRBD2
v_call: TRBV5-1
clone_size: -
j_call: TRBJ2-3
cdr3_aa: CASSWGGPSDTQYF
cdr3_nt: TGCGCCAGCAGCTGGGGAGGGCCCTCAGATACGCAGTATTTT

d_call: -
v_call: TRBV14
clone_size: -
j_call: TRBJ2-7
cdr3_aa: CASSQVSRANEQYF
cdr3_nt: TGTGCCAGCAGCCAAGTAAGCAGGGCGAACGAGCAGTACTTC

d_call: -
v_call: TRBV9
clone_size: -
j_call: TRBJ1-1
cdr3_aa: CASSTPPGTEAFF
cdr3_nt: TGTGCCAGCAGCACCCCCCCGGGTACTGAAGCTTTCTTT

d_call: -
v_call: TRBV7-3
clone_size: -
j_call: TRBJ1-1
cdr3_aa: CASSAQGGSTEAFF
cdr3_nt: TGTGCCAGCAGCGCACAGGGAGGGAGCACTGAAGCTTTCTTT

d_call: -
v_call: TRBV5-1
clone_size: -
j_call: TRBJ2-7
cdr3_aa: CASSLGQPSYEQYF
cdr3_nt: TGCGCCAGCAGCTTGGGACAGCCGTCCTACGAGCAGTACTTC

d_call: TRBD1
v_call: TRBV28
clone_size: -
j_call: TRBJ2-7
cdr3_aa: CASSLSSGTGYEQYF
cdr3_nt: TGTGCCAGCAGTTTATCCTCCGGGACAGGCTACGAGCAGTACTTC

d_call: TRBD2
v_call: TRBV10-3
clone_size: -
j_call: TRBJ2-7
cdr3_aa: CAIRDLAGGRFHEQYF
cdr3_nt: TGTGCCATCAGGGATTTAGCGGGAGGACGGTTCCACGAGCAGTACTTC

d_call: TRBD2
v_call: TRBV4-3
clone_size: -
j_call: TRBJ2-1
cdr3_aa: CASSHMRAGGEQFF
cdr3_nt: TGCGCCAGCAGCCATATGAGAGCGGGAGGGGAGCAGTTCTTC

d_call: TRBD2
v_call: TRBV4-3
clone_size: -
j_call: TRBJ2-7
cdr3_aa: CASSVGLGDYEQYF
cdr3_nt: TGCGCCAGCAGCGTTGGACTAGGAGACTACGAGCAGTACTTC

d_call: TRBD1
v_call: TRBV6-2/TRBV6-3
clone_size: -
j_call: TRBJ2-7
cdr3_aa: CASSTFPGTGTFYEQYF
cdr3_nt: TGTGCCAGCAGTACCTTTCCCGGGACAGGAACTTTCTACGAGCAGTACTTC

d_call: -
v_call: TRBV12-3/TRBV12-4
clone_size: -
j_call: TRBJ1-1
cdr3_aa: CASSGTRNTEAFF
cdr3_nt: TGTGCCAGCAGTGGTACAAGGAACACTGAAGCTTTCTTT

d_call: TRBD1
v_call: TRBV5-1
clone_size: -
j_call: TRBJ2-7
cdr3_aa: CASSSTGGSYEQYF
cdr3_nt: TGCGCCAGCAGCTCGACAGGGGGCTCCTACGAGCAGTACTTC